This passage covers 7 T cell receptor beta chains from one sample sequenced in a study of shared clonotypes between healthy human individuals (dated by TCRdb to 2018 to 2020). CD8 naive samples were CD45RO-negative cells positively selected for CCR7, giving a CD45RA+CCR7+ population that excluded TemRA cells. The library was built by means of the immunoSEQ multiplex PCR assay. TCRdb mirrors the immuneACCESS table, restricted to in-frame sequences. Some clones are absent from its copies; in checked studies, under half trace to an unresolved V gene, and the reason for the others is unknown. The sample profile shows some 2 million clones; over 85% of them were found once. The ten most abundant clones make up more than 0.9% of the sample. Sequenced input: naive CD8+ T cells sorted from blood. Read against the paper, the sample's cell subset or site label means: CD45RA+CCR7+. These receptors originate from a man between 18 and 29 years old in good health.

V and J are TRBV4-3 and TRBJ2-5; a weak D match, TRBD2 (5 bases). Trimming removed 0 bases at V and 1 base at J, with 18 bases between. In germline, CDR1 is LGHNA, CDR2 YSLEER. This CDR3 spans 18 amino acids. The CDR3: CASSQDWGAEAAQETQYF. CDR3 nucleotides: TGCGCCAGCAGCCAAGATTGGGGTGCGGAGGCGGCCCAAGAGACCCAGTACTTC.

The chain recombines TRBV4-3 with TRBJ2-2, with D uncertain. This CDR3 is built from 12 residues. Trimming pared 5 bases from V and 7 bases from J, leaving 8 bases between. Germline V gene lookup returns CDR1 LGHNA and CDR2 YSLEER. The CDR3 sequence is CASSENFGELFF. The CDR3, as DNA: TGCGCCAGCAGCGAAAATTTCGGGGAGCTGTTTTTT.

This chain uses TRBV4-1 with TRBJ2-3; 7 positions agree with TRBD2. The CDR3 contains 17 residues. Germline V gene lookup returns CDR1 MGHRA and CDR2 YSYEKL. The trim removed 3 bases at V and 3 bases at J, leaving 12 bases unmatched. CDR3 nucleotides: TGCGCCAGCAGCCAGGACCTGGGAGGGAGGCTGACAGATACGCAGTATTTT. It specifies CASSQDLGGRLTDTQYF.

V and J are TRBV27 and TRBJ2-7, with 9 bases fitting TRBD1. CDR1 and CDR2 (germline): MNHEY, SMNVEV (reference sequence). With V trimmed by 5 bases and J by 3 bases, 5 bases remained unmatched. The CDR3 sequence is 14 residues long. CDR3 in DNA: TGTGCCAGCAGTCGACAGGGGGGCTTCTACGAGCAGTACTTC. Its translation is CASSRQGGFYEQYF.

The chain combines TRBV11-2 with TRBJ2-2, with D perhaps TRBD1 or TRBD2 (5 bases each). CDR3 length: 19 residues. Germline-derived CDR1 and CDR2 are SGHAT and FQNNGV. V was shortened by 4 bases and J by 0 bases, with 21 bases between the two germline ends. The CDR3 DNA sequence: TGTGCCAGCAGCTCCCTAGGAGCGGACATATTGGCGAACACCGGGGAGCTGTTTTTT. Its translation is CASSSLGADILANTGELFF.

The CDR3 spells CASSYPGKGGYEQYF. The CDR3 DNA follows: TGTGCCAGCAGTTACCCCGGGAAAGGGGGCTACGAGCAGTACTTC. The chain joins TRBV6-5 to TRBJ2-7, with D maybe TRBD1 (6 bases). The length of the CDR3 is 15 residues. The V end was cut by 2 bases, the J end by 3 bases, with 14 bases between. The germline V gene has CDR1 MNHEY and CDR2 SVGAGI.

The chain couples TRBV27 to TRBJ2-1; D may be TRBD2 (5 bases). The germline CDR1 and CDR2 sequences are MNHEY and SMNVEV (reference sequence). The CDR3 loop spans 14 amino acids. Trimming left V 7 bases short and J 0 bases short, with 10 bases between. CDR3 in amino acids: CASTGLSSYNEQFF. The CDR3, as DNA: TGTGCCAGCACCGGACTTAGCTCCTACAATGAGCAGTTCTTC.